Listed below are T cell receptor beta chains from one sample, sequenced in a study of T cells in Graves' hyperthyroidism and ophthalmopathy. From the multiplex PCR reads, TCRdb called clonotypes with MiXCR, one entry per CDR3 protein. The table records about half a million distinct CDR3 sequences, 15% to 20% of them present only once. Source material: blood. The receptor source for this set is a young woman with Graves' ophthalmopathy. Each CDR3 is given with its conserved first and last residue. D genes are given only for firm matches. Rows may omit the clone size; those that give it use once, few, many or a size class.

.,TRBV10-1,.,TRBJ2-2,TGCGCCAGCACCCCTAGGGCAGGGCTGGAGACCGGGGAGCTGTTTTTT,CASTPRAGLETGELFF
.,TRBV2,few,TRBJ1-6,TGTGCCAGCAGAGAAGCGGGACGTGGGGCCGCGAGCTCCTATAATTCACCCCTCCACTTT,CASREAGRGAASSYNSPLHF
.,TRBV28,many,TRBJ1-2,TGTGCCAGCATCAGTCCGGGCCTCTATGGCTACACCTTC,CASISPGLYGYTF
.,TRBV10-3,few,TRBJ2-5,TGTGCCATCAGTGAACCCAAAGAGACCCAGTACTTC,CAISEPKETQYF
.,TRBV6-5,.,TRBJ2-7,TGTGCCAGCAGTTACACTCAGGGGGGAGTGAGTACCTACGAGCAGTACTTC,CASSYTQGGVSTYEQYF
.,TRBV6-1,.,TRBJ1-2,TGTGCCAGCAGTTCGTCGGGAGGGGCCGGCTATGGCTACACCTTC,CASSSSGGAGYGYTF
.,TRBV12-3/TRBV12-4,many,TRBJ1-5,TGTGCCAGCAGTACCCGGGCAGTTGAACAGCCCCAGCATTTT,CASSTRAVEQPQHF
TRBD2,TRBV30,many,TRBJ2-7,TGTGCCTGGAGCGAAATAGCGGGCTCCTACGAGCAGTACTTC,CAWSEIAGSYEQYF
TRBD2,TRBV5-4,few,TRBJ2-4,TGTGCCAGCAGCCGGACTAGCGGTAGTTACATTCAGTACTTC,CASSRTSGSYIQYF
TRBD2,TRBV20-1,many,TRBJ2-1,TGCAGTGCTAGGGCTTTAGCGGGAGTAAACAATGAGCAGTTCTTC,CSARALAGVNNEQFF
.,TRBV6-1,many,TRBJ2-7,TGTGCCAGCAGCTATAGGCCCGACTACGAGCCCTACGAGCAGTACTTC,CASSYRPDYEPYEQYF
.,TRBV29-1,.,TRBJ2-4,TGCAGCGCAGGGGGAGGTGATGACAAAAACATTCAGTACTTC,CSAGGGDDKNIQYF
.,TRBV28,few,TRBJ1-2,TGTGCCAGCAGTTGGATGGCAGTGGGCGAAACACTGGATCTCTACACCTTC,CASSWMAVGETLDLYTF
TRBD1,TRBV5-8,many,TRBJ1-1,TGTGCCAGCAGCCGACAGGGAACGAACACTGAAGCTTTCTTT,CASSRQGTNTEAFF
TRBD1,TRBV19,few,TRBJ1-3,TGTGCCAGTAGTATAAAATCGTACCGGGACAGGGGTACTGGAAACACCATATATTTT,CASSIKSYRDRGTGNTIYF
TRBD1,TRBV28,many,TRBJ2-7,TGTGCCAGCAGTTTACGGCAGGGGGCACACGAGCAGTACTTC,CASSLRQGAHEQYF
.,TRBV4-1,many,TRBJ2-5,TGCGCCAGCAGCCAGCCGGGGTTTCGGTCAGAGACCCAGTACTTC,CASSQPGFRSETQYF
.,TRBV28,few,TRBJ2-1,TGTGCCACCGACTCTTTAGTTGGCCAGTCAAAATTCTTC,CATDSLVGQSKFF
.,TRBV7-6,many,TRBJ1-2,TGTGCCAGCAGCCTAAGTCCGAACGATGGCTACACCTTC,CASSLSPNDGYTF
TRBD2,TRBV7-2,.,TRBJ2-5,TGTGCCAGCAGCTCCAGACTAGCAATGTACTTC,CASSSRLAMYF
TRBD2,TRBV5-1,.,TRBJ2-7,TGCGCCAGCAGCTTGGGGTTATCGGGAGGGTTACCCTACGAGCAGTACTTC,CASSLGLSGGLPYEQYF
TRBD2,TRBV12-3/TRBV12-4,many,TRBJ2-3,TGTGCCAGCAGTCAAAAGCGGGAGAGGCTTTTTAGCGCAGATACGCAGTATTTT,CASSQKRERLFSADTQYF
.,TRBV12-3/TRBV12-4,.,TRBJ1-2,TGTGCCAGCATCGACTATGGCTACACCTTC,CASIDYGYTF
.,TRBV20-1,.,TRBJ2-7,TGCAGTGCTATACCCCCCCGGGTAGCGGAGCAGTACTTC,CSAIPPRVAEQYF
TRBD1,TRBV28,many,TRBJ2-5,TGTGCCAGCAGTCCCATGGACAGGGCACAAGAGACCCAGTACTTC,CASSPMDRAQETQYF
.,TRBV27,.,TRBJ2-2,TGTGCCATTCTTTTTTCAAACCGGGGTTTAGCGGCCACCGGGGAGCTGTTTTTT,CAILFSNRGLAATGELFF
.,TRBV12-3/TRBV12-4,.,TRBJ1-5,TGTGCCAGCCGAGTCGGAGTTTTCAATCAGCCCCAGCATTTT,CASRVGVFNQPQHF
.,TRBV12-3/TRBV12-4,few,TRBJ1-4,TGTGCCAGCAGCACCAATACAGGGAAGACTAATGAAAAACTGTTTTTT,CASSTNTGKTNEKLFF
TRBD2,TRBV4-3,.,TRBJ2-1,TGCGCCAGCAGCCAATCCACTAGCGCAGACAATGAGCAGTTCTTC,CASSQSTSADNEQFF
.,TRBV27,many,TRBJ2-3,TGTGCCAGCGCACCGGCGCTCACAGATACGCAGTATTTT,CASAPALTDTQYF
.,TRBV6-2/TRBV6-3,few,TRBJ2-3,TGTGCCACCGCCCCAAAGGCTAGATCCACAGATACGCAGTATTTT,CATAPKARSTDTQYF
TRBD1,TRBV7-9,.,TRBJ2-2,TGTGCCAGCAGCTTCGACAGGGATCAGGGCGGGGAGCTGTTTTTT,CASSFDRDQGGELFF
.,TRBV29-1,.,TRBJ2-1,TGCAGCGTTGAAGAGCTGGGTGGTCCCGGGCAGTTCTTC,CSVEELGGPGQFF
TRBD1,TRBV7-2,many,TRBJ2-7,TGTGCCAGCAGCTTAGCTGCCCAGGGGGTCTTTTACGAGCAGTACTTC,CASSLAAQGVFYEQYF
.,TRBV29-1,many,TRBJ2-7,TGCAGCGTTGAAGGGCAGGGAACGAGTAACGAGCAGTACTTC,CSVEGQGTSNEQYF
TRBD1,TRBV25-1,.,TRBJ1-1,TGTGCCAGCAGTGGTGACAGGGCCGAAGCTTTCTTT,CASSGDRAEAFF